This T cell receptor beta chain was sequenced during a study of cytomegalovirus exposure and HLA in healthy donors (TCRdb year 2017). Some background on the complete study: In an earlier analysis of under 600 of the donors, about 270 Gb of sequence data and 100 million or so unique TCR beta sequences from roughly 200 million T cells were reported. The study aimed to test whether cataloging public T cell receptors could reveal signatures of past pathogen exposure. In the later analysis, no new phenotypic data were used to find candidate immune exposures; instead, reliance was placed on TCR beta sequences and their occurrence across donors. About 280 gigabases of sequencing data and around 88 million unique TCR sequences made up an early release that covered about 640 HLA-typed donors. Roughly 5 DR-DQ haplotypes were treated as single units for association and clustering because of strong linkage in the cohort. A later analysis re-examined previously published TCR beta repertoires from over 500 donors and added high-resolution HLA genotyping to investigate patterns of TCR occurrence. To decide whether each TCR beta V gene segment behaved as functional or pseudogenic, an earlier analysis of some 570 of the donors relied on high-throughput TCR beta sequencing. The study profiled the T cell repertoires of around 700 subjects by immunosequencing and related them to cytomegalovirus serostatus. Alongside the repertoire data, information on donor age, sex, ethnicity and CMV serostatus was compiled. Of the roughly 400 genotyped donors, 65% to 90% fell in the genetic ancestry cluster associated with self-reported Caucasian donors. Both class I and class II loci were covered by HLA typing, at four-digit resolution. In a later genetic analysis, genome-wide SNP genotypes for about 55% of the roughly 700 donors were used, and that subset was treated as a discovery cohort. On average, around 240,000 unique TCR beta nucleotide sequences were sequenced per donor among several hundred genotyped donors of the cohort, with roughly 20% of those sequences being non-productive. Typing coverage differed by locus: A, B, C, DRB1 and DQB1 were typed in about 629-640 donors, DQA1 in approximately 520, DPA1 in approximately 600, and DPB1 in just under 490. All discovery cohort repertoires had been generated using a single sequencing platform. Besides the first cohort of more than 650 subjects, a separate validation cohort made up of roughly 130 different subjects was used. High-throughput TCR immunosequencing, statistical association of individual TCRs with disease status, and machine learning were combined to predict cytomegalovirus infection status.

The cohort was made up of 500 to 850 healthy bone marrow donors. Cohort members were all nominally healthy when sampled, although unrecorded immune exposures were likely present. The donor tested CMV seropositive and was one of the 289 seropositive cohort members. Each donor provided a peripheral blood sample, and peripheral blood mononuclear cells were used for TCR beta sequencing. Genomic DNA extraction from the blood cell samples was performed with the Qiagen DNeasy Blood Extraction Kit. This clone was detected once. The antigen it binds to is not known. At one of its ends the junction is not consistent with the germline gene, which may arise from a read error. Overall study outcomes, separate from this receptor: A further reported finding was that TCR beta sequences accurately predicted the HLA-A and HLA-B alleles for most subjects in the first cohort. A later analysis found that TCR association rates varied across HLA loci, with DRB1 alleles showing the most associated TCRs and HLA-C alleles the fewest. According to a later analysis, parvovirus B19, influenza, CMV and Epstein-Barr virus appeared linked to several top co-occurrence clusters. Correlated functional status among segregating V segments might reflect linkage disequilibrium, but an unknown experimental factor could not be ruled out. Immune exposure information for the cohort was limited to CMV serostatus. The authors suggested that the approach could potentially be extended to other disease states and immunological phenotypes. In a later analysis, HLA-associated TCR beta chains were found to be more clonally expanded and to have lower generation probabilities than equally common non-associated chains. Some IMGT-functional V segments, including TRBV6-2 and TRBV6-3, could not be told apart with the 87-base-pair reads, so those segments were excluded. In vitro tests confirmed that a few of the cytomegalovirus-associated TCR beta chains recognize cytomegalovirus antigens. Presence/absence analyses assumed roughly uniform sequencing depth across donors, an assumption that may not hold. Only TCR beta chains were sequenced in this cohort, and the absence of alpha or paired-chain data limited detectable features. Because HLA typing was missing for some donors at each locus, association tests included only the typed subset. The study listed 150 to 200 TCR beta chains as associated with cytomegalovirus. The sequencing pipeline was judged likely to have produced a cluster of highly shared sequence variants as a technical artifact. Specific HLA alleles were associated with 16,951 TCR beta sequences at a false discovery rate of 0.05 in a later analysis. An earlier analysis of approximately 500 of the donors showed that most TCR beta V segments appeared in productive rearrangements either about 87% or about 30% of the time, which broadly matched IMGT annotations. Most TCR sequences were observed very rarely across donors, whereas some public TCRs were present in many individuals. In a later genetic analysis, fewer N-insertions in productive TCRs were reported among donors in an Asian-associated ancestry cluster than the approximately 670-donor mean. Some 16 rarely observed V segments, including chromosome 9 orphons, were excluded from the earlier analysis of almost 600 of the donors because counts were too low. A later analysis found that most CMV-associated TCR beta chains appeared HLA-restricted, with HLA associations seemingly driven largely by CMV exposure. A later genetic analysis associated a missense DCLRE1C variant with V-gene and J-gene trimming of TCR beta chains, and an independent cohort replicated the association. The classifier was reported to diagnose cytomegalovirus status with high specificity and sensitivity in both the original cohort and the validation cohort. When HLA alleles, especially DR and DQ, strongly co-occurred, TCR associations were difficult to assign to individual alleles.

The library was prepared using the immunoSEQ multiplex PCR assay. For the multiplex PCR, a mixture combining 60 forward primers for TCR Vbeta segments and 13 reverse primers for TCR Jbeta segments was used. Amplification of the CDR3 region of rearranged TCR beta genes was performed with a multiplex PCR assay on genomic DNA. The Illumina HiSeq System was used to sequence the amplified TCR beta libraries as 87-base-pair reads. Under the source paper's analysis protocol: In a later analysis, around 80 million unique TCR beta chains were counted across the 666 repertoires, and around 10 million of these chains were shared by at least two donors. To remove PCR and sequencing errors, raw reads were error-corrected and collapsed into unique sequences using a nearest-neighbor algorithm that merged closely related sequences. Alignment of CDR3 sequences to IMGT reference sequences was used to assign V, D and J gene segments. For a sequence to be retained, at least a six-nucleotide match to both a V gene segment and a J gene segment was required. Rearrangements were classified as productive when the CDR3 lacked stop codons and remained in frame with V and J, and all other rearrangements were classified as non-productive. CDR3 was defined according to IMGT convention as the region running from the second conserved V-encoded cysteine to the conserved J-encoded phenylalanine. Sequences without an unambiguous match to a single V gene segment were excluded from the earlier analysis of about 630 of the donors. In an earlier analysis of approximately 560 of the donors, a V segment was called functional when productive rearrangements were above 56.7%, and segregating when the standard deviation between donors exceeded 5%. To diagnose cytomegalovirus status from the catalog of TCR beta chain sequences, a statistical classification framework was built. In a later analysis, V and J genes were assigned by comparing TCR nucleotide sequences against IMGT/GENE-DB human TR gene sequences. Using the TCRdist pipeline, a later analysis assigned CDR3 sequences along with most-parsimonious VDJ recombination scenarios. In a later analysis, every TCR beta chain was defined by the combination of its CDR3 amino acid sequence and its V-gene family, and reads without a unique V-gene family were dropped. As a way to deal with suspected cross-contamination and a sequencing artifact, a later analysis dropped over 550 nucleotide sequences that were highly shared and had low generation probability. For each public chain, a later analysis derived a clonal expansion index from normalized ranks of inferred template counts within each repertoire. A later analysis computed generation probabilities with a VDJ recombination model fitted to out-of-frame rearrangements, and checked the results against IGoR. In a later analysis, TCR-TCR, TCR-HLA and TCR-CMV co-occurrence was scored with hypergeometric tests, and a repertoire-size bias correction was applied to TCR pairs. To estimate false discovery rates, a later analysis permuted the HLA or CMV assignments 20 times. In a later analysis, co-occurring TCRs were grouped using DBSCAN, and TCRdist sequence similarity was added for clustering within HLA-allele-positive subsets. Co-occurrence clustering excluded repertoires with fewer than 30,000 or more than 120,000 public chains, plus five with anomalous nucleotide sharing. TCRdb's version of the immuneACCESS table is confined to in-frame rearrangements and falls short of the full clone set. An unresolved V gene accounts for under half of the shortfall where checked; the remainder is of unknown origin. For V, J and clone size, that table is used; D and trimming come from the DNA. Present in this sample are 90,000 or so clones, roughly 82% of which were seen just once. Jointly, the top ten make up more than 3% of the sample.

The CDR3 runs 19 residues from the cysteine to the phenylalanine. The only DNA kept is the CDR3, 57 bases in frame from the first base. CDR1 and CDR2 are read off the germline V gene (reference sequence) as SEHNR and FQNEAQ. The sequence joins TRBV7-9 to TRBJ2-1; 8 central bases correspond to TRBD2. The origin of this receptor is a man aged 30 to 39 in good health and CMV-seropositive. Sequenced material: PBMCs. The encoded CDR3 is CSSSLVSGAGGRLYNEQFF. The nucleotide sequence reads as follows: TGTTCCAGCAGCTTAGTAAGCGGGGCGGGAGGACGCCTCTACAATGAGCAGTTCTTC.